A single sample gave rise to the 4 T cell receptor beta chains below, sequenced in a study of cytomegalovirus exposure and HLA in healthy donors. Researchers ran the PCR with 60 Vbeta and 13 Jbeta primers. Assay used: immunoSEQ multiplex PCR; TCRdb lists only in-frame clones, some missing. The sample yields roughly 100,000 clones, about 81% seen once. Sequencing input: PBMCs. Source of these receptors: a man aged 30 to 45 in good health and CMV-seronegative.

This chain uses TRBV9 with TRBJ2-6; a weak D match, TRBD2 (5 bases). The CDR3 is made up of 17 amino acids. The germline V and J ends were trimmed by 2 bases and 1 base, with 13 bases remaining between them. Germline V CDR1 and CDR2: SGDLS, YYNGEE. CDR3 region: CASSVRRPTSGANVLTF. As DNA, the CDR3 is TGTGCCAGCAGCGTTAGGAGGCCCACATCTGGGGCCAACGTCCTGACTTTC.

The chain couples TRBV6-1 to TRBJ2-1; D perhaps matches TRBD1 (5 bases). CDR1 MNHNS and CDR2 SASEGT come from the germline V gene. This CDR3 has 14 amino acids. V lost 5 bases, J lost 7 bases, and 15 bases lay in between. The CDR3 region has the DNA TGTGCCAGCAGTTCCCCAGGGCGCCGGAATGAGCAGTTCTTC. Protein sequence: CASSSPGRRNEQFF.

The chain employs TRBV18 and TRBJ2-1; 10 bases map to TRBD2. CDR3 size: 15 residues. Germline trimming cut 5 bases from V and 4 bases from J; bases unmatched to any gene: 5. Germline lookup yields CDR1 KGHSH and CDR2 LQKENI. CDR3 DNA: TGTGCCAGCTCAGCCTCACTAGCGGGGTACAATGAGCAGTTCTTC. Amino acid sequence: CASSASLAGYNEQFF.

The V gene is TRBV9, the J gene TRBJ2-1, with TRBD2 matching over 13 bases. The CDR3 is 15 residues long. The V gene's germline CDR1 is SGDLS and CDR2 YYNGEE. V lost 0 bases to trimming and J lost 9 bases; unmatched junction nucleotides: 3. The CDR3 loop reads CASSVDWTSGGEQFF. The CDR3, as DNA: TGTGCCAGCAGCGTAGATTGGACTAGCGGGGGTGAGCAGTTCTTC.